These T cell receptor beta chains were read from a single sample in a study of T cell changes during pregnancy in multiple sclerosis. Sequenced by immunoSEQ multiplex PCR; TCRdb stores in-frame clones only, minus some. Among some 30,000 clones listed, 75% to 90% were seen once. This sample comprised CD8+ T cells from peripheral blood mononuclear cells, obtained after pregnancy. The receptors derive from a female donor with multiple sclerosis, enrolled in a pregnancy study. Each CDR3 is given with its conserved first and last residue. A D gene is named only where the DNA matches it firmly. Expanded clones get a size class; other rows say once, few or many, or leave the size out.

clone_size: once; v_call: TRBV5-8; d_call: TRBD1; j_call: TRBJ1-1; cdr3_aa: CASGDRAATEAFF; cdr3_nt: TGTGCCAGCGGGGACAGGGCCGCCACTGAAGCTTTCTTT
clone_size: once; v_call: TRBV4-1; d_call: -; j_call: TRBJ2-7; cdr3_aa: CASSQVEGHEQYF; cdr3_nt: TGCGCCAGCAGCCAAGTGGAGGGCCACGAGCAGTACTTC
clone_size: -; v_call: TRBV13; d_call: TRBD2; j_call: TRBJ2-7; cdr3_aa: CASSLVPAGPSGEQYF; cdr3_nt: TGTGCCAGCAGCTTAGTCCCAGCGGGACCCTCAGGAGAGCAGTACTTC
clone_size: -; v_call: TRBV27; d_call: -; j_call: TRBJ1-1; cdr3_aa: CASSLSDSYTEAFF; cdr3_nt: TGTGCCAGCAGTTTATCCGACAGTTACACTGAAGCTTTCTTT
clone_size: -; v_call: TRBV7-3; d_call: -; j_call: TRBJ2-1; cdr3_aa: CASSLGGEQFF; cdr3_nt: TGTGCCAGCAGCCTGGGGGGTGAGCAGTTCTTC
clone_size: once; v_call: TRBV4-1; d_call: -; j_call: TRBJ2-1; cdr3_aa: CASTPGLGGYNEQFF; cdr3_nt: TGCGCCAGCACTCCCGGATTGGGGGGCTACAATGAGCAGTTCTTC
clone_size: -; v_call: TRBV29-1; d_call: TRBD2; j_call: TRBJ2-1; cdr3_aa: CSVEERAGDYNEQFF; cdr3_nt: TGCAGCGTTGAAGAGCGCGCGGGAGACTACAATGAGCAGTTCTTC
clone_size: -; v_call: TRBV7-9; d_call: -; j_call: TRBJ2-7; cdr3_aa: CASMDGHLNEQYF; cdr3_nt: TGTGCCAGCATGGACGGACACCTCAACGAGCAGTACTTC
clone_size: -; v_call: TRBV7-9; d_call: TRBD1; j_call: TRBJ1-1; cdr3_aa: CASRRRQGARTEAFF; cdr3_nt: TGTGCCAGCAGAAGGCGGCAGGGGGCGCGGACTGAAGCTTTCTTT
clone_size: once; v_call: TRBV7-9; d_call: -; j_call: TRBJ1-1; cdr3_aa: CASSGPSRVPEAFF; cdr3_nt: TGTGCCAGCAGCGGACCCTCGAGGGTCCCTGAAGCTTTCTTT
clone_size: -; v_call: TRBV21-1; d_call: -; j_call: TRBJ2-5; cdr3_aa: CASSNGLWREETQYF; cdr3_nt: TGTGCCAGCAGCAATGGGTTATGGAGGGAAGAGACCCAGTACTTC
clone_size: -; v_call: TRBV7-8; d_call: -; j_call: TRBJ1-4; cdr3_aa: CASSLSTREGKLFF; cdr3_nt: TGTGCCAGCAGCTTAAGTACACGGGAGGGAAAACTGTTTTTT
clone_size: -; v_call: TRBV6-6; d_call: -; j_call: TRBJ2-1; cdr3_aa: CASSDGVSSYNEQFF; cdr3_nt: TGTGCCAGCAGTGACGGGGTGAGCTCCTACAATGAGCAGTTCTTC
clone_size: -; v_call: TRBV29-1; d_call: -; j_call: TRBJ2-1; cdr3_aa: CSVDSIQVYNEQFF; cdr3_nt: TGCAGCGTTGATAGTATCCAGGTTTACAATGAGCAGTTCTTC
clone_size: -; v_call: TRBV5-6; d_call: TRBD2; j_call: TRBJ2-1; cdr3_aa: CASSFGLAENEQFF; cdr3_nt: TGTGCCAGCAGCTTTGGTCTAGCGGAAAATGAGCAGTTCTTC
clone_size: -; v_call: TRBV13; d_call: TRBD1; j_call: TRBJ1-4; cdr3_aa: CASSWGQGVLFF; cdr3_nt: TGTGCCAGCAGCTGGGGACAGGGGGTACTGTTTTTT
clone_size: -; v_call: TRBV7-2; d_call: -; j_call: TRBJ1-2; cdr3_aa: CASSLNEYGYTF; cdr3_nt: TGTGCCAGCAGCCTAAACGAATATGGCTACACCTTC
clone_size: -; v_call: TRBV2; d_call: TRBD1; j_call: TRBJ2-7; cdr3_aa: CASSEPGTGVNYEQYF; cdr3_nt: TGTGCCAGCAGTGAACCCGGGACAGGGGTTAACTACGAGCAGTACTTC
clone_size: -; v_call: TRBV27; d_call: -; j_call: TRBJ2-1; cdr3_aa: CASSLSGRPEQFF; cdr3_nt: TGTGCCAGCAGTTTATCTGGCCGTCCAGAGCAGTTCTTC
clone_size: -; v_call: TRBV7-9; d_call: -; j_call: TRBJ1-2; cdr3_aa: CASSSEGYTF; cdr3_nt: TGTGCCAGCAGCTCGGAGGGCTACACCTTC
clone_size: -; v_call: TRBV11-2; d_call: TRBD2; j_call: TRBJ2-1; cdr3_aa: CASSPTSGRGYNEQFF; cdr3_nt: TGTGCCAGCAGCCCCACTAGCGGGAGAGGGTACAATGAGCAGTTCTTC
clone_size: -; v_call: TRBV10-3; d_call: -; j_call: TRBJ2-5; cdr3_aa: CAISEGFRGQETQYF; cdr3_nt: TGTGCCATCAGTGAAGGGTTTCGGGGTCAAGAGACCCAGTACTTC
clone_size: -; v_call: TRBV7-6; d_call: TRBD2; j_call: TRBJ2-5; cdr3_aa: CASSFLAGGPGLETQYF; cdr3_nt: TGTGCCAGCAGCTTTCTGGCGGGAGGGCCTGGTTTGGAGACCCAGTACTTC
clone_size: -; v_call: TRBV28; d_call: TRBD1; j_call: TRBJ2-7; cdr3_aa: CASSPGQGSNEQYF; cdr3_nt: TGTGCCAGCAGCCCGGGACAGGGGTCCAACGAGCAGTACTTC
clone_size: -; v_call: TRBV10-3; d_call: -; j_call: TRBJ2-7; cdr3_aa: CATRTIDSYEQYF; cdr3_nt: TGTGCCACCAGGACTATCGACTCCTACGAGCAGTACTTC
clone_size: -; v_call: TRBV6-1; d_call: TRBD1; j_call: TRBJ1-1; cdr3_aa: CASLDRGNTEAFF; cdr3_nt: TGTGCCAGTTTAGACAGGGGCAACACTGAAGCTTTCTTT
clone_size: -; v_call: TRBV5-4; d_call: TRBD1; j_call: TRBJ1-1; cdr3_aa: CASSGDRAEAFF; cdr3_nt: TGTGCCAGCAGTGGGGACAGGGCTGAAGCTTTCTTT
clone_size: few; v_call: TRBV9; d_call: -; j_call: TRBJ2-3; cdr3_aa: CASSVEGGEGPDTQYF; cdr3_nt: TGTGCCAGCAGCGTAGAGGGGGGGGAGGGCCCGGATACGCAGTATTTT
clone_size: -; v_call: TRBV11-2; d_call: TRBD2; j_call: TRBJ2-1; cdr3_aa: CASTSGGSYNEQFF; cdr3_nt: TGTGCCAGCACCTCCGGGGGGAGCTACAATGAGCAGTTCTTC
clone_size: -; v_call: TRBV7-9; d_call: TRBD2; j_call: TRBJ2-7; cdr3_aa: CASSPPRAGGMAYEQYF; cdr3_nt: TGTGCCAGCAGCCCACCCCGGGCGGGAGGGATGGCCTACGAGCAGTACTTC
clone_size: -; v_call: TRBV30; d_call: TRBD2; j_call: TRBJ2-7; cdr3_aa: CAWTSPTSGSYEQYF; cdr3_nt: TGTGCCTGGACCTCCCCGACTAGCGGGTCCTACGAGCAGTACTTC
clone_size: -; v_call: TRBV10-2; d_call: -; j_call: TRBJ2-5; cdr3_aa: CASSEGVGETQYF; cdr3_nt: TGCGCCAGCAGTGAAGGGGTCGGGGAGACCCAGTACTTC
clone_size: -; v_call: TRBV29-1; d_call: -; j_call: TRBJ2-7; cdr3_aa: CSVLPAAVDHEQYF; cdr3_nt: TGCAGCGTCCTCCCCGCGGCTGTCGACCACGAGCAGTACTTC
clone_size: -; v_call: TRBV15; d_call: -; j_call: TRBJ2-7; cdr3_aa: CATSSSNGGVDEQYF; cdr3_nt: TGTGCCACCAGCAGTTCGAACGGGGGAGTCGACGAGCAGTACTTC
clone_size: -; v_call: TRBV7-9; d_call: TRBD2; j_call: TRBJ2-7; cdr3_aa: CASRIAGGPSPEQYF; cdr3_nt: TGTGCCAGCAGAATAGCGGGAGGGCCATCTCCCGAGCAGTACTTC
clone_size: many; v_call: TRBV16; d_call: TRBD1; j_call: TRBJ1-1; cdr3_aa: CASSIPGQGARGDTEAFF; cdr3_nt: TGTGCCAGCAGCATTCCGGGACAGGGGGCGCGGGGCGACACTGAAGCTTTCTTT
clone_size: -; v_call: TRBV13; d_call: -; j_call: TRBJ2-1; cdr3_aa: CASSSPGESYNEQFF; cdr3_nt: TGTGCCAGCAGCTCACCGGGAGAATCCTACAATGAGCAGTTCTTC
clone_size: -; v_call: TRBV11-2; d_call: TRBD1; j_call: TRBJ1-4; cdr3_aa: CASSGNRGGNDEKLFF; cdr3_nt: TGTGCCAGCAGCGGAAACAGGGGAGGTAATGACGAAAAACTGTTTTTT
clone_size: -; v_call: TRBV7-3; d_call: -; j_call: TRBJ2-2; cdr3_aa: CASSLLESGELFF; cdr3_nt: TGTGCCAGCAGCTTATTGGAGTCCGGGGAGCTGTTTTTT
clone_size: -; v_call: TRBV28; d_call: TRBD2; j_call: TRBJ2-3; cdr3_aa: CASSLLLAGGPDTQYF; cdr3_nt: TGTGCCAGCAGTTTATTGCTAGCGGGAGGTCCAGATACGCAGTATTTT
clone_size: once; v_call: TRBV5-4; d_call: -; j_call: TRBJ1-2; cdr3_aa: CASSSQGSEGYGYTF; cdr3_nt: TGTGCCAGCAGCTCACAGGGATCCGAGGGCTATGGCTACACCTTC
clone_size: -; v_call: TRBV19; d_call: -; j_call: TRBJ2-5; cdr3_aa: CASTSDSGYGETQYF; cdr3_nt: TGTGCCAGTACCTCGGATAGCGGCTACGGGGAGACCCAGTACTTC
clone_size: -; v_call: TRBV4-3; d_call: -; j_call: TRBJ2-2; cdr3_aa: CASSQFVRDTGELFF; cdr3_nt: TGCGCCAGCAGCCAGTTTGTTCGGGACACCGGGGAGCTGTTTTTT
clone_size: -; v_call: TRBV4-3; d_call: -; j_call: TRBJ1-2; cdr3_aa: CASSQDGQPNYGYTF; cdr3_nt: TGCGCCAGCAGCCAAGACGGACAGCCTAACTATGGCTACACCTTC
clone_size: -; v_call: TRBV6-4; d_call: TRBD2; j_call: TRBJ2-1; cdr3_aa: CASSDGLASNEQFF; cdr3_nt: TGTGCCAGCAGTGACGGACTAGCGAGCAATGAGCAGTTCTTC
clone_size: -; v_call: TRBV9; d_call: TRBD2; j_call: TRBJ2-1; cdr3_aa: CASSVEGGVAGGPGNEQFF; cdr3_nt: TGTGCCAGCAGCGTAGAGGGAGGAGTAGCGGGAGGGCCGGGCAATGAGCAGTTCTTC
clone_size: -; v_call: TRBV4-1; d_call: -; j_call: TRBJ2-5; cdr3_aa: CASSQAPDSQETQYF; cdr3_nt: TGCGCCAGCAGCCAAGCCCCGGACAGCCAAGAGACCCAGTACTTC
clone_size: -; v_call: TRBV21-1; d_call: -; j_call: TRBJ2-5; cdr3_aa: CASPRAAGLANETQYF; cdr3_nt: TGTGCCAGCCCAAGGGCGGCGGGACTAGCGAATGAGACCCAGTACTTC